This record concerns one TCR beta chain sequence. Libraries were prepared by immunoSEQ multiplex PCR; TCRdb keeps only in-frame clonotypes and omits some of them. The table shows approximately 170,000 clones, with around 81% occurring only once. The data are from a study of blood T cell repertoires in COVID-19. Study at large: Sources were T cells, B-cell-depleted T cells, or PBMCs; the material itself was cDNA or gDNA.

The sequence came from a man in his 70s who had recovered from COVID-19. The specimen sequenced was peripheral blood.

This CDR3 reads CASSQDLGGNYGYTF. The CDR3 bases are TGCGCCAGCAGCCAAGATCTTGGCGGGAACTATGGCTACACCTTC. The gene calls are TRBV4-3 and TRBJ1-2; D call uncertain. Trimming shortened V by 0 bases and J by 2 bases, and 10 bases separated the two germline ends. Germline CDR1 and CDR2: LGHNA and YSLEER. The CDR3 has 15 residues.